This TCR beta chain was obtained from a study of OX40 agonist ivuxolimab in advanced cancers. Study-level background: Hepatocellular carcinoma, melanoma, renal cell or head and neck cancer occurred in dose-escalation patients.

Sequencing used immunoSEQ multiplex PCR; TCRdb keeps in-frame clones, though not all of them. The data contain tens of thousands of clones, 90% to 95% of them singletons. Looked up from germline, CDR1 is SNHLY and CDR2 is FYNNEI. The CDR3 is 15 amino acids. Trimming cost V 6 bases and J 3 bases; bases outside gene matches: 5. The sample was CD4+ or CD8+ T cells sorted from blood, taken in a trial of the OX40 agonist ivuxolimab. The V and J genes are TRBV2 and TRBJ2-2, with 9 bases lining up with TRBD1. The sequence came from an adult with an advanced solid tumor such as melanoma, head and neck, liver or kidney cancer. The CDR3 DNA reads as TGTGCCAGCAGGACAGGGGGATTGGACACCGGGGAGCTGTTTTTT. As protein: CASRTGGLDTGELFF.